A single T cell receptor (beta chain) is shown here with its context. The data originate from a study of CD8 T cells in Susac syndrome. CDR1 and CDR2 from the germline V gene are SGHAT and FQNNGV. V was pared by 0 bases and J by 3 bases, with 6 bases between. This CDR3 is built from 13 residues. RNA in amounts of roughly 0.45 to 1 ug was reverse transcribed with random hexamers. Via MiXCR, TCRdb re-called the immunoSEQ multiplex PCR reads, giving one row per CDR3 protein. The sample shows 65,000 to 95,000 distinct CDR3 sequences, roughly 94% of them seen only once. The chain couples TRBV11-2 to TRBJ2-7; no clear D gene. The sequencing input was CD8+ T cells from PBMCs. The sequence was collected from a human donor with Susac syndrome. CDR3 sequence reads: CASSLDLHYEQYF. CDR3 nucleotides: TGTGCCAGCAGCTTAGATCTACACTACGAGCAGTACTTC.